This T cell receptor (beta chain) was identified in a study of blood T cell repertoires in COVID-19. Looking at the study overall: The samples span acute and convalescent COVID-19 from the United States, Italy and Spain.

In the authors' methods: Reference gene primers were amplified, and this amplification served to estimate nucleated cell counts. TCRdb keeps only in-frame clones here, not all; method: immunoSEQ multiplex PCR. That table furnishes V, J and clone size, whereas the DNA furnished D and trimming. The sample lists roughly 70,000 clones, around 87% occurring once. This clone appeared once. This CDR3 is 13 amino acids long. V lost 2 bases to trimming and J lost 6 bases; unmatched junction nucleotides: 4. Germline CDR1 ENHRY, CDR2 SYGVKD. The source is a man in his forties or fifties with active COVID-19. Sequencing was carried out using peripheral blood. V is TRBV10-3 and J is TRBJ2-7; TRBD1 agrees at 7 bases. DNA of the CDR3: TGTGCCATCAGTGAGAATACAGGGGCCGAGCAGTACTTC. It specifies CAISENTGAEQYF.